What follows describes a single TCR beta chain. This sample was taken from a study of blood T cell repertoires in COVID-19. Overall study context: From T cells, B-cell-depleted T cells, or PBMCs came the material, which was cDNA or gDNA.

The table came from immunoSEQ multiplex PCR; TCRdb's copy has only in-frame clones and leaves some out. This sample has fewer than 300,000 clones, with 88% found just once. This CDR3 region has 16 residues. Trimming pared 1 base from V and 7 bases from J, leaving 16 bases between. CDR1 KGHDR and CDR2 SFDVKD come from the germline V gene. The clonotype was recovered from a man between 60 and 75 years old who had recovered from COVID-19. Source material: peripheral blood. This chain joins TRBV24-1 and TRBJ2-1, with TRBD2 as a possible D gene (7 bases). CDR3 in amino acids: CATSDFGGARLNEQFF. Written as DNA, the CDR3 is TGTGCCACCAGTGATTTTGGGGGGGCCAGGTTGAATGAGCAGTTCTTC.